A selection of T cell receptor beta chains follows, all from one sample in a study of shared clonotypes between healthy human individuals. Method: immunoSEQ multiplex PCR; TCRdb's copy keeps in-frame clones and lacks some. The data hold fewer than 650,000 clones, with around three quarters observed a single time. Sequencing was done on a sample of PBMCs. All receptors come from a woman aged 40 to 50 in good health. Some clones in this sample may be carry-over from other donors' samples. Each CDR3 is given with its conserved first and last residue. The D gene is left open where the match is weak. Size values are once, few and many counts, or a class for expanded clones, and some rows have none.

TRBD2 NA TRBJ2-1 TRBV4-1 TGCGCCAGCAGCCAGGACGGCGTAGTAGCGGGTTCGTATGAGCAGTTCTTC CASSQDGVVAGSYEQFF
NA NA TRBJ2-3 TRBV9 TGTGCCAGCAGCGTAATTCAGGAAGATACGCAGTATTTT CASSVIQEDTQYF
NA NA TRBJ2-5 TRBV6-6 TGTGCCAGCAGTTTCACCCGAGGGTACCAAGAGACCCAGTACTTC CASSFTRGYQETQYF
TRBD1 many TRBJ1-1 TRBV15 TGTGCCACCAGCAGAGATCTGAGGGGGCTAGCTTTCTTT CATSRDLRGLAFF
TRBD2 NA TRBJ2-3 TRBV10-2 TGCGCCAGCAGTGGGGGGGGACTAGCGGGAGGGGGCACAGATACGCAGTATTTT CASSGGGLAGGGTDTQYF
NA NA TRBJ2-7 TRBV6-5 TGTGCCAGTGGAAGGGAGTACGAGCAGTACTTC CASGREYEQYF
NA NA TRBJ2-7 TRBV11-3 TGTGCCAGCAGCCCACCGTCGTCCGCCGAGCAGTACTTC CASSPPSSAEQYF
NA few TRBJ1-1 TRBV2 TGTGCCAGCAGAGTTAACACTGAAGCTTTCTTT CASRVNTEAFF
NA NA TRBJ2-2 TRBV4-3 TGCTCCAGCAGCCAAGAGGCGGGCCCGAACACCGGGGAGCTGTTTTTT CSSSQEAGPNTGELFF
TRBD2 once TRBJ2-6 TRBV28 TGTGCCAGCAGTTTCGCGGGGGAAGGGGCCAACGTCCTGACTTTC CASSFAGEGANVLTF
NA NA TRBJ2-2 TRBV2 TGTGCCACCGAACGGGGCGGGGAGCTGTTTTTT CATERGGELFF
TRBD2 NA TRBJ2-3 TRBV11-2 TGTGCCAGCAGTCCGACTAGCGGATTCACAGATACGCAGTATTTT CASSPTSGFTDTQYF
NA once TRBJ2-1 TRBV18 TGTGCCAGCTCACTCGCTGACGAGATCGGCAATGAGCAGTTCTTC CASSLADEIGNEQFF
NA once TRBJ2-6 TRBV28 TGTGCCAGCAACCGGGGCTCTGGGGCCAACGTCCTGACTTTC CASNRGSGANVLTF
NA NA TRBJ2-1 TRBV29-1 TGCAGCGTTGAAGAAGCGAGACAGGCACCCGGTGAGCAGTTCTTC CSVEEARQAPGEQFF
TRBD2 NA TRBJ2-2 TRBV6-5 TGTGCCAGCAGTACATTAGCGGGAGGGGCCGGGGAGCTGTTTTTT CASSTLAGGAGELFF
NA NA TRBJ2-3 TRBV19 TGTGCCAGTAGTATAGGGCGCCGCACAGATACGCAGTATTTT CASSIGRRTDTQYF
TRBD1 NA TRBJ2-3 TRBV7-3 TGTGCCAGCAGCTTGGACAGGGGATCCACAGATACGCAGTATTTT CASSLDRGSTDTQYF
NA once TRBJ2-5 TRBV30 TGTGCCTGGAATCGGGACCGCGGAGGAGAGACCCAGTACTTC CAWNRDRGGETQYF
TRBD1 many TRBJ1-2 TRBV5-1 TGCGCCGACCCCGGGACAGTTTATGGCTACACCTTC CADPGTVYGYTF
NA NA TRBJ2-7 TRBV18 TGTGCCAGCTCACCAGGGGTAACCTACGAGCAGTACTTC CASSPGVTYEQYF
NA NA TRBJ2-7 TRBV7-9 TGTGCCAGCAGCTTCCGGGACCTCGGGGTCGAGCAGTACTTC CASSFRDLGVEQYF
NA NA TRBJ1-5 TRBV18 TGTGCCAGCTCACGTACCGGAGGGGAAACTCAGCCCCAGCATTTT CASSRTGGETQPQHF
NA NA TRBJ2-2 TRBV9 TGTGCCAGCAGCGTAGCTACGGGGGCGTCGGTGATCGGGGAGCTGTTTTTT CASSVATGASVIGELFF
NA few TRBJ1-4 TRBV7-2 TGTGCCAGCAGCTCTCGGGGATTGCTGGCAACTAATGAAAAACTGTTTTTT CASSSRGLLATNEKLFF
NA NA TRBJ2-2 TRBV5-6 TGTGCCAGCAGCTTAGACGGCCCGAACACCGGGGAGCTGTTTTTT CASSLDGPNTGELFF
NA NA TRBJ2-3 TRBV28 TGTGCCAGCAGTTCCCCCAGCTATACGCAGTATTTT CASSSPSYTQYF
NA NA TRBJ1-4 TRBV5-1 TGCGCCAGCAGCTTGGGTCAGGGAAGTGAAAAACTGTTTTTT CASSLGQGSEKLFF
TRBD1 NA TRBJ2-7 TRBV6-5 TGTGCCAGCAGTTCACAGGGACAGGGCACTCCCTACGAGCAGTACTTC CASSSQGQGTPYEQYF
NA NA TRBJ2-7 TRBV7-8 TGTGCCAGCAGCTTAGGATTGGGGACAATGATGTACGAGCAGTACTTC CASSLGLGTMMYEQYF
TRBD1 NA TRBJ1-5 TRBV7-2 TGTGCCAGCAGCCAAAGGACAGGGGGCCAGCCCCAGCATTTT CASSQRTGGQPQHF
TRBD2 NA TRBJ2-3 TRBV5-1 TGCGCCAGCACCACTAGCGGGGATCGCACAGATACGCAGTATTTT CASTTSGDRTDTQYF
TRBD2 once TRBJ2-4 TRBV7-2 TGTGCCAGCAGCTTATCCGGGACTAGCATGTACATTCAGTACTTC CASSLSGTSMYIQYF
NA many TRBJ1-1 TRBV30 TGTGCCTGGAGGGTCCACGGAGCCACTGAAGCTTTCTTT CAWRVHGATEAFF
NA NA TRBJ1-2 TRBV4-3 TGCGCCAGCAGCCCGTCAGGAGTTAACTATGGCTACACCTTC CASSPSGVNYGYTF
NA NA TRBJ2-1 TRBV5-1 TGCGCCAGCAGCTTGTTCCAGTCCGGTGAGCAGTTCTTC CASSLFQSGEQFF
TRBD2 NA TRBJ2-5 TRBV27 TGTGCCAGCAGTAGGCGGGAGGGCCCGGGGGGGGAGACCCAGTACTTC CASSRREGPGGETQYF
NA NA TRBJ1-2 TRBV5-1 TGCGCCAGCAGCTTGGACAGGAATGGCTACACCTTC CASSLDRNGYTF
TRBD2 NA TRBJ2-1 TRBV7-9 TGTGCCAGCAGCTTAACCGGGGGGTACAATGAGCAGTTCTTC CASSLTGGYNEQFF
NA NA TRBJ2-5 TRBV7-9 TGTGCCAGCAGCTTAGACAGGTTGTCTGAGACCCAGTACTTC CASSLDRLSETQYF
TRBD1 few TRBJ1-1 TRBV19 TGTGCCAGTAGTAAGGGACAGCTATCCACTGAAGCTTTCTTT CASSKGQLSTEAFF
NA NA TRBJ2-5 TRBV7-9 TGTGCCAGCAGCTTAGGAGCGGGCAAAGAGACCCAGTACTTC CASSLGAGKETQYF
TRBD2 NA TRBJ2-7 TRBV7-9 TGTGCCAGCAGCTTAATGGGCGGACTAGCGGGAGCCGGCGAGCAGTACTTC CASSLMGGLAGAGEQYF
NA few TRBJ2-7 TRBV11-2 TGTGCCAGCAGCTCTGGGGGGCGGCCCTCCTACGAGCAGTACTTC CASSSGGRPSYEQYF
NA NA TRBJ1-3 TRBV15 TGTGCCACCAGCAGAGATGCGGACACACGAGGAAACACCATATATTTT CATSRDADTRGNTIYF